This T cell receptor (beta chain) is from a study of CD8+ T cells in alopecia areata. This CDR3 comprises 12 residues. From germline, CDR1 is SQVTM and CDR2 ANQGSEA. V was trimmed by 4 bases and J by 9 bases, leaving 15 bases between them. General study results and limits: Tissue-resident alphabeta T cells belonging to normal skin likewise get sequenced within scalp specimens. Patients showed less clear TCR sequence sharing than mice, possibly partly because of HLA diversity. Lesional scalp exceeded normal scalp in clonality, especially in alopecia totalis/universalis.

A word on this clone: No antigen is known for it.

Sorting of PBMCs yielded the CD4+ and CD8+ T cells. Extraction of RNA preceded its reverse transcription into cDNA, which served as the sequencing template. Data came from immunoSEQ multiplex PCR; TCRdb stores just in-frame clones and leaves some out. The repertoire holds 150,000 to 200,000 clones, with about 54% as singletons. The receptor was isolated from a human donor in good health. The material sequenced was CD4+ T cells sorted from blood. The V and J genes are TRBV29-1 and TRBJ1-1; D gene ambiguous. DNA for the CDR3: TGCAGCGTTGGGGCCCCTTCGGCAAAAGCTTTCTTT. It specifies CSVGAPSAKAFF.